This T cell receptor (beta chain) appears in the sequencing data of a study of T cell clones after liver transplantation. Germline values: CDR1 MNHEY, CDR2 SMNVEV (reference sequence). Trimming removed 8 bases from V and 0 bases from J, with 20 bases in between. The CDR3 has 17 amino acids. Findings and limits, study-wide: A significant post-transplant drop in circulating graft-donor-reactive CD4 TCRbeta sequences occurred in most of the 8 subjects.

Worth noting for this clone: The antigen remains unidentified.

The assay was immunoSEQ multiplex PCR, and TCRdb's table has in-frame clones only and misses some. The sample shows 68,000 or so clones, approximately 92% of them seen only once. The sequenced sample was CD4+ T cells from blood, obtained about 27 months after liver transplant. This sequence was found in a human patient who received a liver transplant. Some T cells may be graft donor cells. The chain combines TRBV27 with TRBJ2-1; D is uncertain. CDR3 DNA sequence: TGTGCCAGCCTACCATCGACGCCAAGAAGCTCCTACAATGAGCAGTTCTTC. Residues: CASLPSTPRSSYNEQFF.